The 13 T cell receptor beta chains presented below share a single source sample, sequenced in a study of post-analysis software for immune sequencing data. These receptors' targets are unknown. Unique molecular identifiers were carried by the TCR beta cDNA libraries. A single record per CDR3 protein comes from TCRdb applying MiXCR to the PCR reads. The repertoire holds a few hundred thousand distinct CDR3 sequences, with roughly 45% as singletons. General study results and limits: Included in a set of about 5 TRBV segments more frequent in patients than controls were TRBV5-6, TRBV5-1 and TRBV20-1.

Sequenced input: blood. All receptors derive from a girl under 18 with multiple sclerosis.

The V and J genes are TRBV7-3 and TRBJ2-3; either TRBD1 or TRBD2 may fit D (7 bases each). CDR1 is SGHTA and CDR2 is FQGTGA in the germline V gene. CDR3 length equals 15 residues. V was clipped by 5 bases and J by 3 bases, with 15 bases between them. CDR3: CASSPNRGGTDTQYF. The CDR3 DNA follows: TGTGCCAGCAGCCCCAACAGGGGAGGGACAGATACGCAGTATTTT.

As concerns this clonotype: Mismatch with germline at one junction end may stem from a read error. This rearrangement joins TRBV5-6 to TRBJ2-1; weak D call: TRBD2 (6 bases). From germline, CDR1 is SGHDT and CDR2 YYEEEE. The CDR3 loop spans 14 amino acids. The CDR3 loop reads CASTLTSSYNEQFF. CDR3 sequence (DNA): TGTGCCAGCACCTTGACTAGCTCCTACAATGAGCAGTTCTTC. Full variable domain (remainder filled in from reference TRBV5-6 and TRBJ2-1): DAGVTQSPTHLIKTRGQQVTLRCSPKSGHDTVSWYQQALGQGPQFIFQYYEEEERQRGNFPDRFSGHQFPNYSSELNVNALLLGDSALYLCASTLTSSYNEQFFGPGTRLTVL.

V usage is TRBV28 and J usage is TRBJ1-3; TRBD1 agrees at 7 bases. With 6 bases clipped from V and 4 bases from J, the junction kept 9 bases outside the gene matches. Per germline, CDR1 MDHEN and CDR2 SYDVKM. The CDR3 is 15 amino acids. Here the CDR3 reads CASSRPTGTGNTIYF. CDR3 bases: TGTGCCAGCAGCCGACCGACAGGGACGGGAAACACCATATATTTT.

This clonotype showed up just a few times. The V gene is TRBV14, the J gene TRBJ2-1; D unresolved. The CDR3 spans 14 residues. Looked up from germline, CDR1 is SGHDN and CDR2 is FVKESK. Trimming removed 0 bases at V and 5 bases at J, with 8 bases between. The CDR3 sequence: CASSQEGSNNEQFF. CDR3 nucleotide sequence: TGTGCCAGCAGCCAAGAGGGAAGTAACAATGAGCAGTTCTTC. Together with reference TRBV14 and TRBJ2-1, the CDR3 gives the full variable domain: EAGVTQFPSHSVIEKGQTVTLRCDPISGHDNLYWYRRVMGKEIKFLLHFVKESKQDESGMPNNRFLAERTGGTYSTLKVQPAELEDSGVYFCASSQEGSNNEQFFGPGTRLTVL.

This clonotype has ten or more counts. The chain recombines TRBV7-2 with TRBJ2-7; D uncertain. The germline V and J ends were trimmed by 5 bases and 4 bases, with 9 bases remaining between them. The length of the CDR3 is 12 residues. Germline CDR1 SGHTA, CDR2 FQGNSA. The chain's CDR3 is CASSPTSYEQYF. The CDR3 DNA reads as TGTGCCAGCAGCCCCACGTCTTACGAGCAGTACTTC.

This chain links TRBV7-9 with TRBJ2-4; unclear D gene. Trimming stripped 3 bases from V and 6 bases from J, with 12 bases between. CDR1 is SEHNR, CDR2 FQNEAQ, per germline (reference sequence). The CDR3 sequence is 14 residues long. The CDR3 nucleotides are TGTGCCAGCAGCTTGGTATGCTACATAAACATTCAGTACTTC. This translates into CASSLVCYINIQYF. Full variable domain (missing parts from reference TRBV7-9 and TRBJ2-4): DTGVSQNPRHKITKRGQNVTFRCDPISEHNRLYWYRQTLGQGPEFLTYFQNEAQLEKSRLLSDRFSAERPKGSFSTLEIQRTEQGDSAMYLCASSLVCYINIQYFGAGTRLSVL.

This chain uses TRBV12-3 or TRBV12-4 with TRBJ2-1, with 8 bases matching TRBD2. There are 16 residues in the CDR3. V shed 1 base, J shed 5 bases, and the junction held 7 bases outside the gene matches. The CDR3 sequence: CASSLELAEPNNEQFF. In DNA, the CDR3 is TGTGCCAGCAGTTTAGAACTAGCGGAGCCAAACAATGAGCAGTTCTTC.

The V and J genes are TRBV6-6 and TRBJ1-1; D is perhaps TRBD1 (6 bases). Looked up from germline, CDR1 is MNHNY and CDR2 is SVGAGI (reference sequence). The CDR3 is 15 amino acids. V gave up 7 bases and J gave up 5 bases, with 20 bases separating them. The CDR3 region has the DNA TGTGCCAGCACCGCCGGTCAAGGGGGATGGACTGAAGCTTTCTTT. Protein: CASTAGQGGWTEAFF.

The rearrangement joins TRBV28 to TRBJ2-5; TRBD1 matches 7 bases. Judging by the DNA end, TRBJ2-7 fits better; the J call may be wrong. CDR1 and CDR2 from the germline V gene are MDHEN and SYDVKM. The CDR3 sequence is 14 residues long. The CDR3 coding sequence is TGTGCCAGCAGTTTGGGACAGACTCGCTACGAGCAGTACTTC. This encodes CASSLGQTRYEQYF.

J is TRBJ2-5 and V is TRBV6-1, with D unresolved. Near its end, the DNA agrees better with TRBJ2-7, so the J call may be wrong. Germline values: CDR1 MNHNS, CDR2 SASEGT. The CDR3 sequence is 11 residues long. In DNA form, the CDR3 reads TGTGCCAGCAATCCCTGGTACGAGCAGTACTTC. Amino acids: CASNPWYEQYF.

This sequence joins TRBV12-3 or TRBV12-4 and TRBJ2-5, with D uncertain. V lost 1 base to trimming and J lost 2 bases, with 5 bases between them. The length of the CDR3 is 13 residues. This CDR3 reads CASSLVQQETQYF. As DNA, the CDR3 is TGTGCCAGCAGTTTAGTACAGCAAGAGACCCAGTACTTC.

The chain links TRBV7-2 to TRBJ2-1, with no clear D. Germline V gene lookup returns CDR1 SGHTA and CDR2 FQGNSA. This CDR3 has 16 residues. Trimming took 0 bases from V and 0 from J, leaving 9 bases between them. The CDR3 loop is CASSLAHVLSYNEQFF. The CDR3, as DNA: TGTGCCAGCAGCTTAGCGCATGTTCTCTCCTACAATGAGCAGTTCTTC.

This clonotype has more than one count but fewer than ten. The V and J genes are TRBV5-1 and TRBJ2-5; 7 bases match TRBD1. In germline, CDR1 is SGHRS, CDR2 YFSETQ. CDR3 length: 15 amino acids. J gave up 5 bases and V 4 bases, and 11 bases lay outside the gene matches. The CDR3 here is CASSLLTGTAETQYF. Here the CDR3 DNA reads TGCGCCAGCAGCCTTCTGACCGGGACAGCGGAGACCCAGTACTTC. The full variable domain, completed using reference TRBV5-1 and TRBJ2-5, is KAGVTQTPRYLIKTRGQQVTLSCSPISGHRSVSWYQQTPGQGLQFLFEYFSETQRNKGNFPGRFSGRQFSNSRSEMNVSTLELGDSALYLCASSLLTGTAETQYFGPGTRLLVL.